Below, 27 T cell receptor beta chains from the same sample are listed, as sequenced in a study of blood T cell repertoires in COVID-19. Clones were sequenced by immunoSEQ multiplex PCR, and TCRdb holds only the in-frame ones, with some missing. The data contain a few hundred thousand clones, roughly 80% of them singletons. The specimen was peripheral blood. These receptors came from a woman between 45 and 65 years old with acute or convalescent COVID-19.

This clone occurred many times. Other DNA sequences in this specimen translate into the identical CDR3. The CDR3 DNA reads as TGTGCCAGCAGCCCAGGGACCGGGGAGCTGTTTTTT. It encodes CASSPGTGELFF. The chain carries TRBV7-9 and TRBJ2-2; D perhaps matches TRBD1 (5 bases). CDR1 and CDR2 (germline): SEHNR, FQNEAQ (reference sequence). The V and J ends lost 5 bases and 5 bases respectively, with 6 bases between them. The CDR3 runs 12 residues. Variable domain in full (rest from reference TRBV7-9 and TRBJ2-2): DTGVSQNPRHKITKRGQNVTFRCDPISEHNRLYWYRQTLGQGPEFLTYFQNEAQLEKSRLLSDRFSAERPKGSFSTLEIQRTEQGDSAMYLCASSPGTGELFFGEGSRLTVL.

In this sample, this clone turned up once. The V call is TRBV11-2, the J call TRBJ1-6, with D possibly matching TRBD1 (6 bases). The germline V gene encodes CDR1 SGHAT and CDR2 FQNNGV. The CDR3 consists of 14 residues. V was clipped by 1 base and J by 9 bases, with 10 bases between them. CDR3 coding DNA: TGTGCCAGCAGCTTAGGACAGGCTCCTTCACCCCTCCACTTT. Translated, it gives CASSLGQAPSPLHF.

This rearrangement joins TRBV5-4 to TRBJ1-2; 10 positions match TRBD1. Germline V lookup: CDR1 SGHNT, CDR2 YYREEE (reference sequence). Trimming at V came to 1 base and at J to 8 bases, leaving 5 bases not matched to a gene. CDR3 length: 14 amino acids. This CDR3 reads CASSLRDRGDGYTF. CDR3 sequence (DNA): TGTGCCAGCAGCTTGAGGGACAGGGGCGACGGCTACACCTTC.

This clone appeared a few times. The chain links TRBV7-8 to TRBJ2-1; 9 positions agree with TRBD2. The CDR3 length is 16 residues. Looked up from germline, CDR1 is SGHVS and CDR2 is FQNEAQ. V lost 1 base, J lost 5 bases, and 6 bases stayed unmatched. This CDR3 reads CASSLVAGLAHNEQFF. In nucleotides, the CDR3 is TGTGCCAGCAGCTTAGTTGCCGGACTAGCGCACAATGAGCAGTTCTTC.

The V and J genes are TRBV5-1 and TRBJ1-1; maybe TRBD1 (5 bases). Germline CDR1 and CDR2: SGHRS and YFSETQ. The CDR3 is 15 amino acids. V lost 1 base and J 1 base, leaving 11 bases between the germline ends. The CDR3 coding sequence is TGCGCCAGCAGCTTGAAAGGGGCCCGGAACACTGAAGCTTTCTTT. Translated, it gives CASSLKGARNTEAFF.

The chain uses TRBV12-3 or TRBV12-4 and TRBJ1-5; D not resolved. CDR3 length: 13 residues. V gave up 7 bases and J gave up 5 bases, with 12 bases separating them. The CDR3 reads CASNSGGDQPQHF. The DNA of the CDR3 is TGTGCCAGCAATTCAGGAGGAGATCAGCCCCAGCATTTT.

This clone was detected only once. For the CDR3, the DNA is TGTGCCAGCAGCCAAGCACAGGGAGAAGAAAAACTGTTTTTT. Protein sequence: CASSQAQGEEKLFF. The J gene is TRBJ1-4, the V gene TRBV3-1 (or the pseudogene TRBV3-2); D perhaps matches TRBD1 (6 bases). Germline V gene lookup returns CDR1 LGHDT and CDR2 YNNKEL (reference sequence). The CDR3 covers 14 residues. Trimming shortened V by 1 base and J by 8 bases, and 11 bases separated the two germline ends.

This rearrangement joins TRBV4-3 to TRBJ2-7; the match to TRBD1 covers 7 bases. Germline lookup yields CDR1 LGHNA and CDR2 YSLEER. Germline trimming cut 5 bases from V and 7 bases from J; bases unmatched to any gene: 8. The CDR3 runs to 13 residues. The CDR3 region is CASSKLQGMEQYF. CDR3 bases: TGCGCCAGCAGCAAGCTACAGGGGATGGAGCAGTACTTC.

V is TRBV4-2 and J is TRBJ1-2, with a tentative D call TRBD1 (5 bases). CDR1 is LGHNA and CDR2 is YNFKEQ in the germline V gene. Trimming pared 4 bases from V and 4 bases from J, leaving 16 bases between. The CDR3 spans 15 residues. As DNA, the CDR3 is TGTGCCAGCAGCCTAGAAAATGGTGGGGCCTATGGCTACACCTTC. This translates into CASSLENGGAYGYTF.

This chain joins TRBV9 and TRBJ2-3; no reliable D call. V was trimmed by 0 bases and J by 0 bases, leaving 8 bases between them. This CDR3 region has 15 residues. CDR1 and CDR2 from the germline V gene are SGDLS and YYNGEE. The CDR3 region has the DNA TGTGCCAGCAGCGTAGGGCTCGAAAGCACAGATACGCAGTATTTT. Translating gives CASSVGLESTDTQYF.

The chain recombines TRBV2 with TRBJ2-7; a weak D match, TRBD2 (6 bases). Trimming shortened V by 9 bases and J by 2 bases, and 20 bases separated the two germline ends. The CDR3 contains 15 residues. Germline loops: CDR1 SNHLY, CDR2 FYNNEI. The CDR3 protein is CASVESVGGTYEQYF. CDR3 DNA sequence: TGTGCCAGTGTGGAGTCCGTCGGGGGTACCTACGAGCAGTACTTC.

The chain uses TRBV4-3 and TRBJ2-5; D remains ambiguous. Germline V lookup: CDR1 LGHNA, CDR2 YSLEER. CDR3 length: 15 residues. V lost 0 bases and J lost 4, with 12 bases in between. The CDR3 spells CASSQDMRSGETQYF. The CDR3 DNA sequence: TGCGCCAGCAGCCAAGATATGCGTTCTGGAGAGACCCAGTACTTC.

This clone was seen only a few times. CDR3 in amino acids: CASSLGQGNYGYTF. The CDR3 DNA follows: TGTGCCAGCAGCCTGGGCCAGGGCAACTATGGCTACACCTTC. The chain uses TRBV6-5 and TRBJ1-2, with D maybe TRBD1 (5 bases). Germline lookup yields CDR1 MNHEY and CDR2 SVGAGI. V was cut by 6 bases and J by 2 bases, with 13 bases left in between. The length of the CDR3 is 14 residues.

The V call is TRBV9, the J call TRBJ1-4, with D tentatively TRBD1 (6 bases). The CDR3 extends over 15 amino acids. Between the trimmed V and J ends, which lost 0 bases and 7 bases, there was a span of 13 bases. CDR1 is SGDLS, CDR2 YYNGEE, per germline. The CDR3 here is CASSVDRGGGEKLFF. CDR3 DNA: TGTGCCAGCAGCGTAGATCGGGGAGGGGGTGAAAAACTGTTTTTT.

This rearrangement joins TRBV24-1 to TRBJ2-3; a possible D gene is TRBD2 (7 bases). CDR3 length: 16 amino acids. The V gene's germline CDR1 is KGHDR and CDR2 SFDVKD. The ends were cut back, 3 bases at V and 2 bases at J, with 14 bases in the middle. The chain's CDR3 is CATSDPGGMVTDTQYF. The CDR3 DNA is TGTGCCACCAGTGATCCGGGGGGCATGGTCACAGATACGCAGTATTTT.

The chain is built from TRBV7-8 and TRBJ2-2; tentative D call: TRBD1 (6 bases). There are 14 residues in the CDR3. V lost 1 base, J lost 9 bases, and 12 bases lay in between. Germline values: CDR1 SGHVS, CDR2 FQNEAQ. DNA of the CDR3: TGTGCCAGCAGCTTAGATACAGGGTGGAGGGAGCTGTTTTTT. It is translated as CASSLDTGWRELFF.

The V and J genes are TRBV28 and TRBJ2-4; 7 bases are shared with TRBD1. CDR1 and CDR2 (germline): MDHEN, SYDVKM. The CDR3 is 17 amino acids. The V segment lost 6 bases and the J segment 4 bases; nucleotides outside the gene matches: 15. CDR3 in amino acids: CASRRLLTGPVKNIQYF. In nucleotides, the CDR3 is TGTGCCAGCAGGAGACTCCTGACAGGGCCGGTAAAAAACATTCAGTACTTC.

The CDR3 DNA is TGTGCCAGCAGCTGGAACAGGGGGGTCGAGCAGTACTTC. It codes for CASSWNRGVEQYF. J is TRBJ2-7 and V is TRBV7-9, with TRBD1 identical over 8 bases. The CDR3 loop spans 13 amino acids. Losses at the gene ends were 4 bases for V and 6 bases for J; bases not matched to a gene: 5. The germline CDR1 and CDR2 sequences are SEHNR and FQNEAQ (reference sequence).

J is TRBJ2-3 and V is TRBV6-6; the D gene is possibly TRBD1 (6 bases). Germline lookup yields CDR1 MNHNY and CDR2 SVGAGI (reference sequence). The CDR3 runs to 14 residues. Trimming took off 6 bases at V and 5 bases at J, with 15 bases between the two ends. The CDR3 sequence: CASSLSPQGDTQYF. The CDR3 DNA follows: TGTGCCAGCAGCCTATCACCACAGGGAGATACGCAGTATTTT.

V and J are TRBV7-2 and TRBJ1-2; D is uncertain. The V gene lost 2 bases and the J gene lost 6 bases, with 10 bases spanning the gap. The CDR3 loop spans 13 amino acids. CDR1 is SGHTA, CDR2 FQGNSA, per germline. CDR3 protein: CASSLLFPNGYTF. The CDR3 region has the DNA TGTGCCAGCAGCTTACTTTTCCCTAATGGCTACACCTTC.

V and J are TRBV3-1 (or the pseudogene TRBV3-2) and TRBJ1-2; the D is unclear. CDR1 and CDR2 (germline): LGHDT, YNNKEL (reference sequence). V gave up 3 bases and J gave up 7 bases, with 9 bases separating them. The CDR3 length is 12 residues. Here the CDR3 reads CASSHREGGYTF. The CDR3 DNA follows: TGTGCCAGCAGCCATCGGGAGGGTGGCTACACCTTC.

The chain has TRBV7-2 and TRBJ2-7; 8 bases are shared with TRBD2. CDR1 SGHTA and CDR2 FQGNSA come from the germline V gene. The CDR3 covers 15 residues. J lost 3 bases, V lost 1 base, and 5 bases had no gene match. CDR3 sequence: CASSLEQREFYEQYF. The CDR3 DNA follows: TGTGCCAGCAGCTTAGAGCAGCGGGAGTTCTACGAGCAGTACTTC.

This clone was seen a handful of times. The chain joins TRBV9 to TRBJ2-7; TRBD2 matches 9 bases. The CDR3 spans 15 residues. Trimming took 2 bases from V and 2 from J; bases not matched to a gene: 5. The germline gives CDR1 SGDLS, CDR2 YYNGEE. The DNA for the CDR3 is TGTGCCAGCAGCGTGGCACTAGCGGGTACCTACGAGCAGTACTTC. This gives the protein CASSVALAGTYEQYF.

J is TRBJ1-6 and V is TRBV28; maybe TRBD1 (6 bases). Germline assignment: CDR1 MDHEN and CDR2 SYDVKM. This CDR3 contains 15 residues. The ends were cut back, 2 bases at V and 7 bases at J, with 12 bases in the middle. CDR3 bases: TGTGCCAGCAGTTTACCAGGGGTTCGGAATTCACCCCTCCACTTT. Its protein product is CASSLPGVRNSPLHF.

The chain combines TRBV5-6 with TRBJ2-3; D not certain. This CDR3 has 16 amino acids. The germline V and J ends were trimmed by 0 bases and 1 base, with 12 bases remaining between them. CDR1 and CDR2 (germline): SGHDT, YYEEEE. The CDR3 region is CASSLDSFPGTDTQYF. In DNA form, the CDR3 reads TGTGCCAGCAGCTTGGACTCATTTCCTGGCACAGATACGCAGTATTTT.

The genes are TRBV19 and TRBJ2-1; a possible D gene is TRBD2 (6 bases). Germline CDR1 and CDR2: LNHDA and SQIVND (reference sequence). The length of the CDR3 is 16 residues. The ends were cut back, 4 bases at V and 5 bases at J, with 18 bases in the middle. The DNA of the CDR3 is TGTGCCAGTAGTACCGAACTAGCCTCTCCTAACAATGAGCAGTTCTTC. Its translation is CASSTELASPNNEQFF.

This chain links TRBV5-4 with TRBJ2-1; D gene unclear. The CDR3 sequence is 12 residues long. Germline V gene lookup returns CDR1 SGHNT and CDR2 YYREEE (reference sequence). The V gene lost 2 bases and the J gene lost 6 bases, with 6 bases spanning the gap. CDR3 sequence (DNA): TGTGCCAGCAGCTTTCCCGGCAATGAGCAGTTCTTC. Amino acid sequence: CASSFPGNEQFF.